A single sample is the source of the 4 T cell receptor beta chains below, sequenced in a study of cytomegalovirus exposure and HLA in healthy donors. Assay used: immunoSEQ multiplex PCR; TCRdb lists only in-frame clones, some missing. This sample has 250,000 to 400,000 clones, with approximately 85% found just once. The sequencing input was PBMCs. These receptors all stem from a man aged 25-45 years in good health and CMV-seronegative.

The chain uses TRBV29-1 and TRBJ2-7; 8 bases agree with TRBD1. The V gene end was trimmed by 7 bases and the J gene end by 5 bases; junction bases not matched to a gene: 10. The CDR3 length is 13 residues. Germline lookup yields CDR1 SQVTM and CDR2 ANQGSEA. DNA of the CDR3: TGCAGCGCCAAGACAGGGGATGTCCACGAGCAGTACTTC. It codes for CSAKTGDVHEQYF.

The genes are TRBV28 and TRBJ1-6, with D perhaps matching TRBD1 (5 bases). Germline CDR1 is MDHEN and CDR2 is SYDVKM. The CDR3 length is 15 residues. V was clipped by 7 bases and J by 8 bases, with 18 bases between them. The CDR3, as DNA: TGTGCCAGCACCTGGAGGGGTTCGGGATATTCACCCCTCCACTTT. It translates to CASTWRGSGYSPLHF.

The V call is TRBV19, the J call TRBJ1-1; no firm D call. Germline V CDR1 and CDR2: LNHDA, SQIVND (reference sequence). The CDR3 contains 13 residues. Trimming removed 8 bases at V and 1 base at J, with 11 bases between. As DNA, the CDR3 is TGTGCCAGTCGGTTTCGGGGGAACACTGAAGCTTTCTTT. This gives the protein CASRFRGNTEAFF.

The V gene is TRBV5-1, the J gene TRBJ1-2, with D uncertain. The length of the CDR3 is 15 residues. The germline V gene has CDR1 SGHRS and CDR2 YFSETQ. V lost 0 bases and J 3 bases, leaving 12 bases between the germline ends. The CDR3 DNA sequence: TGCGCCAGCAGCTTGGTCGGCGGGTCATACTATGGCTACACCTTC. Its translation is CASSLVGGSYYGYTF.